The 16 T cell receptor beta chains given below trace back to one sample, sequenced in a study of naive and memory T cell subsets. Two oligonucleotides, mixed equimolar, formed the beta constant-region primer covering TRBC1 and TRBC2. Via MiXCR, TCRdb re-called the UMI-ligation and nested PCR reads, giving one row per CDR3 protein. This table has approximately 85,000 distinct CDR3 sequences, 5.5% to 8.5% appearing once. Sequencing was performed on central memory CD4+ T cells from blood. These receptors were obtained from a human donor in good health.

The chain recombines TRBV28 with TRBJ2-3; D might be TRBD1 or TRBD2, each matching 5 bases. This CDR3 spans 15 amino acids. Between the trimmed V and J ends, which lost 3 bases and 0 bases, there was a span of 10 bases. Germline loops: CDR1 MDHEN, CDR2 SYDVKM. The CDR3 spells CASSLGRLSTDTQYF. DNA for the CDR3: TGTGCCAGCAGTTTGGGACGCCTTAGCACAGATACGCAGTATTTT.

This clonotype showed up many times. V usage is TRBV18 and J usage is TRBJ1-1; tentatively, D is TRBD1 (5 bases). In germline, CDR1 is KGHSH, CDR2 LQKENI. The CDR3 covers 13 residues. V shed 4 bases and J shed 7 bases, with 13 bases lying between them. For the CDR3, the DNA is TGTGCCAGCTCACTCAAACCAGACAGTGAAGCTTTCTTT. This gives the protein CASSLKPDSEAFF.

The chain's CDR3 is CATQNVGVSQETQYF. The CDR3 DNA reads as TGTGCCACCCAGAACGTCGGGGTTTCACAAGAGACCCAGTACTTC. The genes are TRBV18 and TRBJ2-5; D may be TRBD2 (5 bases). The CDR3 extends over 15 amino acids. Germline lookup yields CDR1 KGHSH and CDR2 LQKENI. V gave up 10 bases and J gave up 2 bases, with 20 bases separating them. The variable domain in full, with the rest retrieved from reference TRBV18 and TRBJ2-5, is NAGVMQNPRHLVRRRGQEARLRCSPMKGHSHVYWYRQLPEEGLKFMVYLQKENIIDESGMPKERFSAEFPKEGPSILRIQQVVRGDSAAYFCATQNVGVSQETQYFGPGTRLLVL.

This clonotype was counted ten times or more. This rearrangement joins TRBV20-1 to TRBJ1-2, with TRBD1 as a possible D gene (6 bases). The CDR3 is made up of 11 amino acids. Deletions cut 6 bases from V and 8 bases from J, with 13 bases between. CDR1 DFQATT and CDR2 SNEGSKA come from the germline V gene (reference sequence). CDR3 residues: CSATQGNGYTF. DNA for the CDR3: TGCAGTGCCACACAGGGAAACGGCTACACCTTC.

This clonotype was seen repeatedly, ten times or more. The chain couples TRBV29-1 to TRBJ2-3, with D possibly TRBD2 on 5 matching bases. V lost 7 bases, J lost 7 bases, and 18 bases lay in between. This CDR3 is built from 13 residues. Germline lookup yields CDR1 SQVTM and CDR2 ANQGSEA. This chain's CDR3 is CSAGWTVANTQYF. CDR3 nucleotide sequence: TGCAGCGCCGGATGGACGGTAGCGAATACGCAGTATTTT.

This clonotype has a handful of counts. The chain combines TRBV20-1 with TRBJ2-7; a weak D match, TRBD2 (6 bases). Germline assignment: CDR1 DFQATT and CDR2 SNEGSKA (reference sequence). Trimming shortened V by 4 bases and J by 4 bases, and 17 bases separated the two germline ends. This CDR3 is built from 14 residues. The DNA of the CDR3 is TGCAGTGCTATTTACCGGGGGAAAGTGTACGAGCAGTACTTC. Translation: CSAIYRGKVYEQYF.

There are a few counts of this clonotype. This rearrangement joins TRBV29-1 to TRBJ2-2; D may match TRBD1 or TRBD2 (5 bases each). Per the germline V gene, CDR1 is SQVTM and CDR2 is ANQGSEA. Trimming took off 3 bases at V and 5 bases at J, with 13 bases between the two ends. The CDR3 has 14 amino acids. The CDR3 spells CSVDEGRRTGELFF. CDR3 in DNA: TGCAGCGTTGATGAGGGGCGTCGGACCGGGGAGCTGTTTTTT.

Only a few counts were recorded for this clonotype. The chain couples TRBV28 to TRBJ1-2, with a possible D match to TRBD1 (5 bases). The V gene lost 5 bases and the J gene lost 1 base, with 11 bases spanning the gap. There are 14 residues in the CDR3. Per germline, CDR1 MDHEN and CDR2 SYDVKM. CDR3 protein: CASSPVQDNYGYTF. In nucleotides, the CDR3 is TGTGCCAGCAGTCCAGTACAGGATAACTATGGCTACACCTTC.

In this sample, this clonotype turned up many times. The rearrangement joins TRBV11-2 to TRBJ2-3; tentative D call: TRBD2 (5 bases). Trimming pared 2 bases from V and 2 bases from J, leaving 8 bases between. Looked up from germline, CDR1 is SGHAT and CDR2 is FQNNGV. The CDR3 length is 14 residues. Here the CDR3 reads CASSLRTDTDTQYF. In DNA, the CDR3 is TGTGCCAGCAGCTTACGGACTGACACAGATACGCAGTATTTT.

This clonotype showed up just a few times. CDR3 DNA sequence: TGCGCCAGCAGCCAATTGTGGGGGAATACAGATACGCAGTATTTT. As protein: CASSQLWGNTDTQYF. This chain connects TRBV4-3 to TRBJ2-3; the D gene could be TRBD1 or TRBD2 (5 bases each). The ends were cut back, 2 bases at V and 3 bases at J, with 12 bases in the middle. The CDR3 has 15 residues. Germline loops: CDR1 LGHNA, CDR2 YSLEER.

This clonotype appeared a few times. The chain combines TRBV20-1 with TRBJ2-1; TRBD2 matches 9 bases. Germline CDR1 DFQATT, CDR2 SNEGSKA (reference sequence). The CDR3 runs to 16 residues. V lost 1 base and J lost 2; bases outside the gene matches: 6. CDR3 protein: CSARVVAGGPYNEQFF. CDR3 nucleotide sequence: TGCAGTGCTAGAGTCGTTGCGGGGGGGCCCTACAATGAGCAGTTCTTC.

The chain combines TRBV30 with TRBJ2-2; 8 bases line up with TRBD2. The CDR3 has 12 amino acids. Looked up from germline, CDR1 is GTSNPN and CDR2 is SVGIG (reference sequence). The ends lost 5 bases at V and 7 bases at J; junction bases unmatched: 3. CDR3 loop: CAWSSGSGELFF. The CDR3 bases are TGTGCCTGGTCGAGCGGGAGCGGGGAGCTGTTTTTT.

The rearrangement links TRBV10-3 to TRBJ2-3; D is undetermined. Germline CDR1 ENHRY, CDR2 SYGVKD. V shed 5 bases and J shed 2 bases, with 11 bases lying between them. The CDR3 contains 14 residues. Here the CDR3 reads CAISRSAVTDTQYF. CDR3 nucleotide sequence: TGTGCCATCAGTCGGTCAGCCGTCACAGATACGCAGTATTTT.

Many counts were recorded for this clonotype. DNA of the CDR3: TGCGCCAGCAACAAAGGGACAGAGAGAACCTACGAGCAGTACTTC. Translated: CASNKGTERTYEQYF. The chain recombines TRBV5-1 with TRBJ2-7; 7 nucleotides match TRBD1. With 6 bases clipped from V and 2 bases from J, the junction kept 11 bases outside the gene matches. This CDR3 contains 15 residues. Germline V gives CDR1 SGHRS, CDR2 YFSETQ.

This clonotype was found many times. This chain's CDR3 is CASSQDYPQGAKNSPLHF. The CDR3 DNA reads TGCGCCAGCAGCCAAGATTACCCTCAGGGGGCGAAAAATTCACCCCTCCACTTT. This chain links TRBV4-3 with TRBJ1-6, with TRBD1 matching over 8 bases. CDR3 size: 18 residues. Losses at the gene ends were 0 bases for V and 7 bases for J; bases not matched to a gene: 11. Germline V gene sequence: CDR1 LGHNA, CDR2 YSLEER.

This clonotype was counted ten times or more. The chain uses TRBV12-3 or TRBV12-4 and TRBJ1-1; D unresolved. Between the trimmed V and J ends, which lost 7 bases and 2 bases, there was a span of 14 bases. This CDR3 spans 14 amino acids. CDR3 DNA: TGTGCCAGCACCAACAACGTGGGTAACACTGAAGCTTTCTTT. Translating it yields CASTNNVGNTEAFF.